This TCR beta chain was sequenced in a study of cytomegalovirus exposure and HLA in healthy donors. Turning to the study itself: A subsequent analysis reported that the 95 to 150 validation repertoires were produced on the same platform that had also been used for the 550 to 750 first-cohort repertoires.

The V gene end was trimmed by 0 bases and the J gene end by 5 bases; junction bases not matched to a gene: 10. The CDR3 has 16 residues. Germline V gene lookup returns CDR1 SGDLS and CDR2 YYNGEE. The protocol was immunoSEQ multiplex PCR, while the TCRdb copy is restricted to in-frame clones and leaves out a portion. The sample contains about 83,000 clones, 90% to 97% of which appear only once. The sample comprised PBMCs. This sequence was found in a young woman in good health and CMV-seronegative. The rearrangement links TRBV9 to TRBJ1-1; the match to TRBD1 covers 7 bases. Here the CDR3 DNA reads TGTGCCAGCAGCGTAGAGGGGGCGCCGGGGTGGACTGAAGCTTTCTTT. Translating it yields CASSVEGAPGWTEAFF.